This T cell receptor beta chain was captured in a study of cytomegalovirus exposure and HLA in healthy donors. It was with 60 Vbeta and 13 Jbeta primers that the PCR ran. Using immunoSEQ multiplex PCR, the repertoire was profiled, and TCRdb retains in-frame clones only, with some absent. Altogether fewer than 200,000 clones are present, 80% to 90% being singletons, with the ten largest covering 0.7% to 0.95%. Between the trimmed V and J ends, which lost 5 bases and 3 bases, there was a span of 6 bases. The CDR3 totals 12 residues. In germline, CDR1 is MDHEN, CDR2 SYDVKM. This sequence originates from a woman aged 18-29 years in good health and CMV-seronegative. The chain carries TRBV28 and TRBJ2-3; D unresolved. The sample comprised PBMCs. The CDR3 here is CASSKLTDTQYF. CDR3 nucleotides: TGTGCCAGCAGTAAATTAACAGATACGCAGTATTTT.